Listed below are T cell receptor beta chains from one sample, sequenced in a study of blood T cells in healthy people across ages. TCRdb re-called the 5' RACE reads through MiXCR, storing one row per CDR3 protein. The repertoire holds 800,000 to 1,300,000 distinct CDR3 sequences, with roughly 24% as singletons. These records were also assigned to another study, of T cells of mothers and their children.

The specimen was blood. These receptors all stem from a girl between 2 and 10 years old in good health. The CDR3 runs from the conserved cysteine through the conserved F or W. D genes are given only for firm matches. Clone sizes are given selectively: once, few, many, or a class where the clone is expanded.

CASSSSGSGTQYYGYTF	TGTGCCAGCAGTTCTTCCGGCTCCGGGACACAATACTATGGCTACACCTTC	TRBJ1-2	-	-	TRBV6-2/TRBV6-3
CSVEVGQFF	TGCAGCGTTGAAGTAGGGCAGTTCTTC	TRBJ2-1	-	-	TRBV29-1
CASSQDRGVGTDTQYF	TGCGCCAGCAGCCAAGATCGGGGGGTTGGTACAGATACGCAGTATTTT	TRBJ2-3	TRBD2	many	TRBV4-3
CASSLLEGAVYNEQFF	TGTGCCAGCAGCTTGTTAGAGGGAGCCGTTTACAATGAGCAGTTCTTC	TRBJ2-1	-	-	TRBV11-2
CASSPVGIEQYF	TGTGCCAGCTCACCAGTAGGGATCGAGCAGTACTTC	TRBJ2-7	-	few	TRBV18
CASSSSRGTEAFF	TGTGCCAGCAGCTCCTCGAGGGGTACTGAAGCTTTCTTT	TRBJ1-1	-	-	TRBV7-3
CASSITGQMTQYF	TGTGCCAGTAGTATAACGGGCCAGATGACCCAGTACTTC	TRBJ2-5	-	-	TRBV19
CSASHGTQGRDNEQFF	TGCAGTGCTTCCCACGGGACACAGGGGAGGGACAATGAGCAGTTCTTC	TRBJ2-1	-	-	TRBV20-1
CASSPDRVATDTQYF	TGTGCCAGCAGCCCCGACAGGGTGGCCACAGATACGCAGTATTTT	TRBJ2-3	TRBD1	-	TRBV28
CAISAEVHTGELFF	TGTGCCATCAGTGCGGAGGTTCACACCGGGGAGCTGTTTTTT	TRBJ2-2	-	few	TRBV10-3
CASETGGKDTQYF	TGTGCCAGCGAGACTGGCGGGAAAGATACGCAGTATTTT	TRBJ2-3	-	few	TRBV3-1
CASSDPRQPLSGANVLTF	TGTGCCAGCAGCGACCCCCGACAGCCCCTCTCTGGGGCCAACGTCCTGACTTTC	TRBJ2-6	-	-	TRBV7-8
CASSGPGWRPRF	TGTGCCAGCAGTGGACCTGGGTGGAGGCCTCGGTTC	TRBJ1-2	-	few	TRBV12-3/TRBV12-4
CASSLPGAVEQFF	TGTGCCAGCAGCTTGCCGGGGGCGGTTGAGCAGTTCTTC	TRBJ2-1	-	-	TRBV7-3
CASSYTGGWYEQYF	TGTGCCAGCAGCTATACAGGGGGCTGGTACGAGCAGTACTTC	TRBJ2-7	TRBD1	-	TRBV2
CAAGPNRRPTNYGYTF	TGTGCCGCCGGGCCAAACAGGCGCCCGACTAACTATGGCTACACCTTC	TRBJ1-2	-	few	TRBV7-9
CSASSLYGTGIFTDTQYF	TGCAGTGCTAGTTCCTTATACGGGACTGGTATATTCACAGATACGCAGTATTTT	TRBJ2-3	-	-	TRBV20-1
CASSPSGQGSNYGYTF	TGTGCCAGCAGCCCAAGCGGACAAGGCTCTAACTATGGCTACACCTTC	TRBJ1-2	-	-	TRBV7-2
CASIFLPGGSGANVLTF	TGTGCCAGCATCTTCCTGCCCGGGGGCTCTGGGGCCAACGTCCTGACTTTC	TRBJ2-6	-	-	TRBV12-3/TRBV12-4
CASSQDGQGTNYGYTF	TGCGCCAGCAGCCAAGATGGGCAGGGAACCAACTATGGCTACACCTTC	TRBJ1-2	-	few	TRBV4-1
CASSVGGLDTEAFF	TGTGCCAGCAGCGTTGGGGGGCTAGACACTGAAGCTTTCTTT	TRBJ1-1	-	-	TRBV6-1
CASSSRDRGSGNTEAFF	TGTGCCAGTAGTTCCCGGGACAGGGGGTCGGGGAACACTGAAGCTTTCTTT	TRBJ1-1	TRBD1	-	TRBV19
CASSRQDLNEKLFF	TGTGCCAGCAGCAGACAGGACCTGAATGAAAAACTGTTTTTT	TRBJ1-4	-	-	TRBV6-6
CASSPMELAGNNEQFF	TGTGCCAGCAGCCCCATGGAACTAGCGGGTAACAATGAGCAGTTCTTC	TRBJ2-1	TRBD2	-	TRBV12-3/TRBV12-4
CASKPGLAGDGGETQYF	TGTGCCAGCAAACCGGGACTAGCGGGAGACGGCGGGGAGACCCAGTACTTC	TRBJ2-5	TRBD2	few	TRBV6-5
CATSGRDYNEQFF	TGTGCCACCAGTGGACGGGACTACAATGAGCAGTTCTTC	TRBJ2-1	-	-	TRBV24-1
CASALQGDTQYF	TGTGCCTCGGCCCTACAGGGAGATACGCAGTATTTT	TRBJ2-3	-	-	TRBV7-9
CSVEGGTSGATDTQYF	TGCAGCGTTGAAGGTGGGACTAGCGGAGCCACAGATACGCAGTATTTT	TRBJ2-3	TRBD2	-	TRBV29-1
CSALAPPTNEKLFF	TGCAGTGCTCTTGCTCCACCAACTAATGAAAAACTGTTTTTT	TRBJ1-4	-	-	TRBV20-1
CASSLVAGSGDEQYF	TGTGCCAGCAGCTTAGTGGCAGGTTCCGGAGACGAGCAGTACTTC	TRBJ2-7	-	few	TRBV13
CSVVGSGQQDTQYF	TGCAGCGTTGTAGGATCGGGACAACAAGATACGCAGTATTTT	TRBJ2-3	-	few	TRBV29-1
CASSFGLAGGSGGETQYF	TGCGCCAGCAGCTTCGGACTAGCGGGAGGATCCGGGGGGGAGACCCAGTACTTC	TRBJ2-5	TRBD2	-	TRBV5-1
CATSTIGLALVGNEQFF	TGTGCCACCTCGACGATAGGGCTCGCTTTAGTTGGGAATGAGCAGTTCTTC	TRBJ2-1	-	-	TRBV10-3
CASTPTGSYGYTF	TGTGCCAGCACCCCCACAGGGAGCTATGGCTACACCTTC	TRBJ1-2	-	-	TRBV12-3/TRBV12-4
CSAPYQLEQFF	TGCAGTGCTCCATATCAGCTTGAGCAGTTCTTC	TRBJ2-1	-	-	TRBV20-1
CASTLGDQPQHF	TGTGCCAGCACCTTGGGGGATCAGCCCCAGCATTTT	TRBJ1-5	-	-	TRBV6-2/TRBV6-3
CSVGREDGYTF	TGCAGCGTTGGAAGGGAAGACGGCTACACCTTC	TRBJ1-2	-	-	TRBV29-1
CASSQGGVSPLHF	TGCGCCAGCAGCCAAGGGGGGGTGTCACCCCTCCACTTT	TRBJ1-6	-	few	TRBV4-3
CASSLAPPGLDLADTQYF	TGTGCCAGCAGCTTAGCCCCCCCGGGACTAGATCTCGCAGATACGCAGTATTTT	TRBJ2-3	TRBD2	few	TRBV7-2
CASSEFAVSNEKLFF	TGTGCCAGCAGTGAATTCGCAGTTAGTAATGAAAAACTGTTTTTT	TRBJ1-4	-	-	TRBV25-1
CASSLSAVGWGQETQYF	TGTGCCAGCAGCTTAAGTGCGGTGGGTTGGGGTCAAGAGACCCAGTACTTC	TRBJ2-5	-	few	TRBV7-2
CASSFWGGNEQFF	TGTGCCAGCAGTTTTTGGGGGGGCAATGAGCAGTTCTTC	TRBJ2-1	TRBD2	few	TRBV12-3/TRBV12-4
CASSLAAGQGAYEQYF	TGCGCCAGCAGCTTGGCCGCTGGACAGGGGGCTTACGAGCAGTACTTC	TRBJ2-7	TRBD1	-	TRBV5-1
CASRVQGGFGGYTF	TGTGCCAGCAGGGTACAGGGGGGTTTCGGAGGCTACACCTTC	TRBJ1-2	TRBD1	-	TRBV27
CASSVAGLEELFF	TGTGCCAGCAGTGTTGCGGGTCTTGAGGAGCTGTTTTTT	TRBJ2-2	-	-	TRBV2
CASSEKLNEKLFF	TGTGCCAGCAGTGAGAAACTCAATGAAAAACTGTTTTTT	TRBJ1-4	-	few	TRBV7-9
CASSGWGHSNSPLHF	TGTGCCAGCAGCGGATGGGGTCATAGTAATTCACCCCTCCACTTT	TRBJ1-6	-	-	TRBV7-9